A selection of T cell receptor beta chains follows, all from one sample in a study of blood T cell repertoires in COVID-19. Sequencing used immunoSEQ multiplex PCR; TCRdb keeps in-frame clones, though not all of them. The sample includes about 150,000 clones, about 82% of them seen just once. The material sequenced was peripheral blood. The receptor set was obtained from a woman of 80 years or more with COVID-19, enrolled during active disease. The CDR3 runs from the conserved cysteine through the conserved F or W. A D gene is named only where the DNA matches it firmly. Clone size is stated in some rows and not others, as once, few, many or a class when expanded.

cdr3_length j_call clone_size d_call v_call cdr3_aa cdr3_nt
16 TRBJ2-1 - TRBD2 TRBV5-4 CASSRYSSGGANEQFF TGTGCCAGCAGCCGATACTCTAGCGGGGGGGCGAATGAGCAGTTCTTC
14 TRBJ2-1 - TRBD1 TRBV7-2 CASSRGQGGHEQFF TGTGCCAGCAGCCGGGGACAGGGGGGGCATGAGCAGTTCTTC
13 TRBJ2-4 - - TRBV5-1 CASSPTVQGIQYF TGCGCCAGCAGCCCGACAGTTCAGGGCATTCAGTACTTC
13 TRBJ2-7 - - TRBV12-3/TRBV12-4 CASHAGWSGEQYF TGTGCCAGCCACGCCGGCTGGAGTGGCGAGCAGTACTTC
11 TRBJ2-7 - - TRBV7-9 CASSLSNEQYF TGTGCCAGCAGCTTATCAAACGAGCAGTACTTC
16 TRBJ2-3 - TRBD2 TRBV10-3 CAISEGLAVRTDTQYF TGTGCCATCAGTGAAGGACTAGCGGTAAGAACAGATACGCAGTATTTT
13 TRBJ1-2 once TRBD1 TRBV13 CASSQPDRVGYTF TGTGCCAGCAGCCAACCCGACAGGGTGGGCTACACCTTC
14 TRBJ2-1 - - TRBV20-1 CSASRGNSYNEQFF TGCAGTGCTAGTCGGGGGAATTCCTACAATGAGCAGTTCTTC
15 TRBJ2-1 - - TRBV27 CASSFEQGRYNEQFF TGTGCCAGCAGTTTCGAGCAGGGCAGATACAATGAGCAGTTCTTC
15 TRBJ2-1 - - TRBV6-1 CASSEQGPLGNEQFF TGTGCCAGCAGTGAACAGGGGCCCTTGGGCAATGAGCAGTTCTTC
13 TRBJ1-5 once - TRBV30 CAWTGNSNQPQHF TGTGCCTGGACGGGGAATAGCAATCAGCCCCAGCATTTT
11 TRBJ1-1 - - TRBV19 CASSPDTEAFF TGTGCCAGTAGTCCAGACACTGAAGCTTTCTTT
14 TRBJ2-5 - TRBD1 TRBV4-2 CASSQVTGRETQYF TGTGCCAGCAGCCAAGTGACAGGGCGAGAGACCCAGTACTTC